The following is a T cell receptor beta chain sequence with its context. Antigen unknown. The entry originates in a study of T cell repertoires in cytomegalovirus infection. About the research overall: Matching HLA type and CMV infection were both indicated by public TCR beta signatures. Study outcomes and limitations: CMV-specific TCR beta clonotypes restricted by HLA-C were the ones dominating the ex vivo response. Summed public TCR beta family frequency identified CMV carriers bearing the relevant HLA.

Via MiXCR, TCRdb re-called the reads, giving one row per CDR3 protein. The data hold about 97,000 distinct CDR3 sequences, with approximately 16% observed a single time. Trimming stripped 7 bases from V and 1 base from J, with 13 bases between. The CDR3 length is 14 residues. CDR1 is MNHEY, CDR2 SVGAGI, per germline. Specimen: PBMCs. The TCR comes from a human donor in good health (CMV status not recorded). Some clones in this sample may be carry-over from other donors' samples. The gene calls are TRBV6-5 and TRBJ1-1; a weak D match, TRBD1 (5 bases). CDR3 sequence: CASNYGGSNTEAFF. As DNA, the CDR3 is TGTGCCAGCAACTACGGGGGGTCGAACACTGAAGCTTTCTTT.